These T cell receptor beta chains were read from a single sample in a study of CD8+CD57+ T cells in acquired aplastic anemia. TCRdb re-called the reads through MiXCR, storing one row per CDR3 protein. The table shows fewer than 100,000 distinct CDR3 sequences, with 40% to 55% occurring only once. Material: sorted CD4+, CD8+, or CD8+CD57+ T cells (not recorded which) from PBMCs. The receptors stem from a human donor in good health, serving as a control. The CDR3 runs from the conserved cysteine through the conserved F or W. The D gene is left open where the match is weak. Size values are once, few and many counts, or a class for expanded clones, and some rows have none.

v_call: TRBV19; j_call: TRBJ1-6; d_call: TRBD1; clone_size: .; cdr3_aa: CASSWTGGSYNSPLHF; cdr3_nt: TGTGCCAGTAGCTGGACAGGGGGCTCGTATAATTCACCCCTCCACTTT
v_call: TRBV24-1; j_call: TRBJ2-3; d_call: .; clone_size: many; cdr3_aa: CATSDYTDTQYF; cdr3_nt: TGTGCCACCAGTGATTATACAGATACGCAGTATTTT
v_call: TRBV5-1; j_call: TRBJ2-3; d_call: TRBD2; clone_size: few; cdr3_aa: CASSSSRLAPNDTQYF; cdr3_nt: TGCGCCAGCAGCTCAAGCCGACTAGCCCCAAACGATACGCAGTATTTT
v_call: TRBV5-1; j_call: TRBJ2-4; d_call: .; clone_size: .; cdr3_aa: CASSLDGQNIQYF; cdr3_nt: TGCGCCAGCAGCCTGGACGGGCAAAACATTCAGTACTTC
v_call: TRBV4-1; j_call: TRBJ1-1; d_call: TRBD1; clone_size: .; cdr3_aa: CASSPFPQGRTEAFF; cdr3_nt: TGCGCCAGCAGCCCATTCCCACAGGGGAGGACTGAAGCTTTCTTT
v_call: TRBV20-1; j_call: TRBJ2-5; d_call: .; clone_size: .; cdr3_aa: CSARDGEGRETQYF; cdr3_nt: TGCAGTGCTAGAGATGGTGAGGGACGAGAGACCCAGTACTTC
v_call: TRBV7-3; j_call: TRBJ2-5; d_call: .; clone_size: .; cdr3_aa: CASSPGTVQETQYF; cdr3_nt: TGCGCCAGCAGCCCGGGGACGGTCCAAGAGACCCAGTACTTC
v_call: TRBV10-2; j_call: TRBJ2-3; d_call: TRBD2; clone_size: few; cdr3_aa: CASSTSVVADTQYF; cdr3_nt: TGCGCCAGCAGTACTAGCGTAGTCGCAGATACGCAGTATTTT
v_call: TRBV20-1; j_call: TRBJ1-1; d_call: TRBD1; clone_size: few; cdr3_aa: CSANDRAANTEAFF; cdr3_nt: TGCAGTGCCAACGACAGGGCCGCGAACACTGAAGCTTTCTTT
v_call: TRBV9; j_call: TRBJ1-6; d_call: TRBD1; clone_size: .; cdr3_aa: CASSVVGDSNSPLHF; cdr3_nt: TGTGCCAGCAGCGTAGTAGGGGACAGTAATTCACCCCTCCACTTT
v_call: TRBV25-1; j_call: TRBJ1-2; d_call: .; clone_size: .; cdr3_aa: CASSGVQEGLSYGYTF; cdr3_nt: TGTGCCAGCAGTGGCGTACAGGAAGGTTTGAGCTATGGCTACACCTTC